A selection of T cell receptor beta chains follows, all from one sample in a study of response to subunit inactivated influenza vaccine. TCRdb itself ran the RT-PCR reads through MiXCR, one entry per CDR3 protein. This repertoire shows approximately 680,000 distinct CDR3 sequences, around 14% found once; its top ten account for around 10%. Source: PBMCs from blood, taken less than 13 days after vaccination. The origin of the receptors is a man aged 45-60 years who received an inactivated influenza vaccine. Both conserved end residues are part of each CDR3. Each record gives: V gene, D gene, clone size, J gene, CDR3 DNA, CDR3 protein. The D gene is left open where the match is weak. For some rows the clone size is stated as once, few or many, or as a class when expanded; others skip it.

v_gene: TRBV7-8; d_gene: TRBD2; abundance: NA; j_gene: TRBJ2-3; CDR3nt: TGTGCCAGCAGCTCCGCCAGGGCCCTGACTAGCGGGCCTAATACGCAGTATTTT; CDR3aa: CASSSARALTSGPNTQYF
v_gene: TRBV7-7; d_gene: TRBD1; abundance: NA; j_gene: TRBJ2-1; CDR3nt: TGTGCTAGCAGTCCGGGACAGATGATCAATGAGCAGTTCTTC; CDR3aa: CASSPGQMINEQFF
v_gene: TRBV5-1; d_gene: NA; abundance: many; j_gene: TRBJ2-7; CDR3nt: TGCGCCAGCAGCGATACCTCGGGGGCCCACGAGCAGTACTTC; CDR3aa: CASSDTSGAHEQYF
v_gene: TRBV12-3/TRBV12-4; d_gene: NA; abundance: many; j_gene: TRBJ1-3; CDR3nt: TGTGCCAGCAGTTTATTGTCCGATTCTGGAAACACCATATATTTT; CDR3aa: CASSLLSDSGNTIYF
v_gene: TRBV7-8; d_gene: TRBD1; abundance: NA; j_gene: TRBJ1-5; CDR3nt: TGTGCCAGCAGCTTAACCGGGACAGGGAGCAATCAGCCCCAGCATTTT; CDR3aa: CASSLTGTGSNQPQHF
v_gene: TRBV7-9; d_gene: NA; abundance: many; j_gene: TRBJ2-1; CDR3nt: TGTGCCAGCAGCTTAGGTCCTAGCTCCTACAATGAGCAGTTCTTC; CDR3aa: CASSLGPSSYNEQFF
v_gene: TRBV27; d_gene: NA; abundance: few; j_gene: TRBJ2-3; CDR3nt: TGTGCCAGCAGTTTTCTGGCAGGGAGATCCTTAGTAGGCACAGATACGCAGTATTTT; CDR3aa: CASSFLAGRSLVGTDTQYF
v_gene: TRBV10-3; d_gene: TRBD1; abundance: NA; j_gene: TRBJ2-2; CDR3nt: TGTGCCATCAGTGAGACAGGGGGCACCGGGGAGCTGTTTTTT; CDR3aa: CAISETGGTGELFF
v_gene: TRBV3-1; d_gene: NA; abundance: few; j_gene: TRBJ2-3; CDR3nt: TGTGCCAGCAGCCAAGTTCCGCCCATCATGACAGATACGCAGTATTTT; CDR3aa: CASSQVPPIMTDTQYF
v_gene: TRBV4-3; d_gene: TRBD1; abundance: few; j_gene: TRBJ1-2; CDR3nt: TGCGCCAGCAGCCACTTCGTCCCGGGACAGGGTTTGAACTATGGCTACACCTTC; CDR3aa: CASSHFVPGQGLNYGYTF
v_gene: TRBV27; d_gene: NA; abundance: NA; j_gene: TRBJ1-4; CDR3nt: TGTGCCAGCAGTTTTACAGGGCGGGGCAGAACTAATGAAAAACTGTTTTTT; CDR3aa: CASSFTGRGRTNEKLFF
v_gene: TRBV20-1; d_gene: NA; abundance: NA; j_gene: TRBJ2-3; CDR3nt: TGCAGTGCTAGAGGGTTGGCGGGGTGGGATACGCAGTATTTT; CDR3aa: CSARGLAGWDTQYF
v_gene: TRBV12-3/TRBV12-4; d_gene: TRBD2; abundance: NA; j_gene: TRBJ2-3; CDR3nt: TGTGCCAGCAGTCTGGCTAGCGGGGGGAGCATTAGCACAGATACGCAGTATTTT; CDR3aa: CASSLASGGSISTDTQYF
v_gene: TRBV12-3/TRBV12-4; d_gene: NA; abundance: NA; j_gene: TRBJ2-5; CDR3nt: TGTGCCAGCAGTTTTCGGCCAGCAGAAGAGACCCAGTACTTC; CDR3aa: CASSFRPAEETQYF
v_gene: TRBV6-5; d_gene: NA; abundance: NA; j_gene: TRBJ1-1; CDR3nt: TGTGCCAGCAGTTACTCGACGGGGGTTTTCACTGAAGCTTTCTTT; CDR3aa: CASSYSTGVFTEAFF
v_gene: TRBV5-6; d_gene: NA; abundance: NA; j_gene: TRBJ1-1; CDR3nt: TGTGCCAGCAGCTCTAAGGTAGGGCGCGGCACTGAAGCTTTCTTT; CDR3aa: CASSSKVGRGTEAFF
v_gene: TRBV10-3; d_gene: TRBD2; abundance: NA; j_gene: TRBJ2-1; CDR3nt: TGTGCCATCAGTGAGTCGGTGGCTAGCGGGGACAATGAGCAGTTCTTC; CDR3aa: CAISESVASGDNEQFF
v_gene: TRBV6-2/TRBV6-3; d_gene: TRBD2; abundance: NA; j_gene: TRBJ2-7; CDR3nt: TGTGCCAGCAGTTACGCCCTAGCGGGAGAGGGCTCCTACGAGCAGTACTTC; CDR3aa: CASSYALAGEGSYEQYF
v_gene: TRBV6-5; d_gene: NA; abundance: many; j_gene: TRBJ2-1; CDR3nt: TGTGCCAGCAGTTACTCGAGGGACTACAATGAGCAGTTCTTC; CDR3aa: CASSYSRDYNEQFF
v_gene: TRBV5-1; d_gene: TRBD1; abundance: NA; j_gene: TRBJ2-7; CDR3nt: TGCGCCAGCAGCTCGACAGGGATTTGGTCCTACGAGCAGTACTTC; CDR3aa: CASSSTGIWSYEQYF
v_gene: TRBV28; d_gene: NA; abundance: few; j_gene: TRBJ1-5; CDR3nt: TGTGCCAGCCTAGGGCAATTGAGTCAGCCCCAGCATTTT; CDR3aa: CASLGQLSQPQHF
v_gene: TRBV20-1; d_gene: NA; abundance: few; j_gene: TRBJ2-6; CDR3nt: TGCAGTGCTAGAGAGGGAACTGGGGCCAACGTCCTGACTTTC; CDR3aa: CSAREGTGANVLTF